A single sample is the source of the 11 T cell receptor beta chains below, sequenced in a study of T-cell reconstitution after alpha-beta-depleted transplantation in children (TCRdb year 2016). Study-wide conclusions, independent of this receptor: Over the following months the frequencies of hyperexpanded clones went down, and after one year T-cell counts and TCRbeta diversity were mostly credited to newly produced T cells.

The treatment or condition label for this specimen denotes: allogeneic hematopoietic cell transplantation with graft depleted of TCRalphabeta T cells and CD19 B cells. Antigen specificity for these receptors is unknown. To prepare the library, PCR was applied. Sequencing instrument: Illumina HiSeq 2500. TCR library preparation used molecular barcoding, with unique molecular identifiers applied to normalize quantification of the TCRbeta repertoire. TCRdb reprocessed the public reads (quality trimming at Q25 with fastp, clone calling with MiXCR) and kept in-frame beta chains. Rows are combined by CDR3 protein, so each entry shows the most common genes and DNA. Recorded for this sample are about 290,000 distinct CDR3 sequences; 6% to 10% of them occurred a single time. Around 10% of the sample rests with the top ten. The sample consisted of peripheral blood, taken 360 days after TCRalphabeta/CD19-depleted stem cell transplant. Receptor source: a female patient aged 2 to 10 who had a stem cell transplant for Fanconi anemia, so the T cells may come from the graft donor.

There are a few counts of this clonotype. The chain carries TRBV27 and TRBJ2-1; the D call may be TRBD1 or TRBD2 (6 bases each). The V end was cut by 9 bases, the J end by 4 bases, with 16 bases between. The CDR3 contains 14 residues. Germline loops: CDR1 MNHEY, CDR2 SMNVEV (reference sequence). In DNA, the CDR3 is TGTGCCAGTACGTGGGGGGCTTCTTACAATGAGCAGTTCTTC. Its protein is CASTWGASYNEQFF.

This clonotype was observed many times. V and J are TRBV12-3 or TRBV12-4 and TRBJ1-3; D is unclear. The V end lost 3 bases, the J end lost 2 bases, and 8 bases lay between the germline ends. The CDR3 extends over 14 amino acids. CDR3 loop: CASSFFRAGNTIYF. The CDR3 nucleotides are TGTGCCAGCAGTTTTTTTAGGGCTGGAAACACCATATATTTT.

This clonotype was recorded many times. CDR3 nucleotides: TGCGCCAGCAGCTTGGTAGCGGGGTCCTACGAGCAGTACTTC. Its protein is CASSLVAGSYEQYF. V is TRBV5-1 and J is TRBJ2-7; 8 nucleotides agree with TRBD2. CDR3 length: 14 amino acids. After removal of 0 bases from V and 1 base from J, the junction contained 0 bases not matched to a gene. Germline-derived CDR1 and CDR2 are SGHRS and YFSETQ. Supplemented by reference TRBV5-1 and TRBJ2-7, the full variable domain reads KAGVTQTPRYLIKTRGQQVTLSCSPISGHRSVSWYQQTPGQGLQFLFEYFSETQRNKGNFPGRFSGRQFSNSRSEMNVSTLELGDSALYLCASSLVAGSYEQYFGPGTRLTVT.

This clonotype was recorded at least ten times. The chain couples TRBV25-1 to TRBJ2-1, with 7 bases aligning to TRBD1. The V segment lost 3 bases and the J segment 5 bases; nucleotides outside the gene matches: 4. This CDR3 spans 14 amino acids. The V gene's germline CDR1 is MGHDK and CDR2 SYGVNS. CDR3 bases: TGTGCCAGCAGTGACAGGGGGAAAAACAATGAGCAGTTCTTC. Its translation: CASSDRGKNNEQFF.

The chain uses TRBV11-2 and TRBJ2-1, with a weak D call TRBD2 (6 bases). Between the trimmed V and J ends, which lost 3 bases and 0 bases, there was a span of 12 bases. Germline V gene lookup returns CDR1 SGHAT and CDR2 FQNNGV. This CDR3 is 16 amino acids long. CDR3 sequence: CASSFSVEGSYNEQFF. CDR3 sequence (DNA): TGTGCCAGCAGCTTTTCAGTGGAGGGCTCCTACAATGAGCAGTTCTTC.

The CDR3 is CASSSRPGTGRGSYF. DNA of the CDR3: TGTGCCAGCAGCTCCCGTCCCGGGACAGGTAGGGGGTCGTACTTC. V and J are TRBV11-2 and TRBJ2-7; 8 positions agree with TRBD1. Trimming removed 4 bases from V and 12 bases from J; junction bases left unmatched: 17. Germline V gives CDR1 SGHAT, CDR2 FQNNGV. The CDR3 runs to 15 residues.

This clonotype was observed at least ten times. The gene calls are TRBV5-1 and TRBJ2-5; 12 bases map to TRBD2. The CDR3 loop spans 17 amino acids. CDR1 is SGHRS and CDR2 is YFSETQ in the germline V gene. The trim removed 2 bases at V and 0 bases at J, leaving 5 bases unmatched. CDR3 in DNA: TGCGCCAGCAGCTTAGGACTAGCGGGGCAGTACCAAGAGACCCAGTACTTC. Protein sequence: CASSLGLAGQYQETQYF.

The V call is TRBV11-2, the J call TRBJ1-2, with no clear D. Per germline, CDR1 SGHAT and CDR2 FQNNGV. Trimming stripped 8 bases from V and 0 bases from J, with 10 bases between. This CDR3 region has 13 residues. Here the CDR3 DNA reads TGTGCCAGCGGCCGAAAGACTAACTATGGCTACACCTTC. Amino acids: CASGRKTNYGYTF.

This rearrangement joins TRBV20-1 to TRBJ2-5; 12 bases are a match to TRBD2. Germline V lookup: CDR1 DFQATT, CDR2 SNEGSKA (reference sequence). The trim removed 0 bases at V and 5 bases at J, leaving 16 bases unmatched. The CDR3 contains 19 residues. The chain's CDR3 is CSARDRGTSGHHTKETQYF. CDR3 DNA: TGCAGTGCTAGAGATCGGGGGACTAGCGGGCACCATACGAAGGAGACCCAGTACTTC.

This chain joins TRBV7-2 and TRBJ1-6; no firm D call. This CDR3 contains 18 residues. CDR1 and CDR2 (germline): SGHTA, FQGNSA. V was clipped by 1 base and J by 2 bases, with 15 bases between them. Here the CDR3 DNA reads TGTGCCAGCAGCTTAGGCGCAGGTAGGAGGACCTATAATTCACCCCTCCACTTT. It yields the protein CASSLGAGRRTYNSPLHF. The full variable domain, completed using reference TRBV7-2 and TRBJ1-6, is GAGVSQSPSNKVTEKGKDVELRCDPISGHTALYWYRQSLGQGLEFLIYFQGNSAPDKSGLPSDRFSAERTGGSVSTLTIQRTQQEDSAVYLCASSLGAGRRTYNSPLHFGNGTRLTVT.

The table lists this clonotype with many counts. CDR3 nucleotides: TGTGCCAGCAGCCCCCTAGGGAACAATGAGCAGTTCTTC. Encoded protein: CASSPLGNNEQFF. This chain uses TRBV7-2 with TRBJ2-1, with D unresolved. The CDR3 length is 13 residues. Trimming left V 5 bases short and J 5 bases short, with 10 bases between. Germline V gene lookup returns CDR1 SGHTA and CDR2 FQGNSA.